The sequence of this T cell receptor beta chain was determined in a study of high-grade serous ovarian cancer treatment subgroups. Study background: On average, 14,192 reads and 7,494 unique TCR beta rearrangements were obtained per sample. Study-level findings and limits: Without spatial data, bulk sequencing limits insight into HGSC tumor diversity. Tumors within one patient showed repertoire similarity of 0.11 to 0.79.

The CDR3 is 16 amino acids. Germline V lookup: CDR1 SGHNT, CDR2 YYREEE (reference sequence). V lost 0 bases and J lost 3; bases outside the gene matches: 5. A remark on this clone: Its antigen remains unidentified.

Tumor samples were taken before definitive surgery or chemotherapy. Only in-frame clones appear in the TCRdb table, and some are missing; sequencing was by immunoSEQ multiplex PCR. The sample includes approximately 5,000 clones, around three quarters of them seen just once. This clonotype was obtained from a human donor with high-grade serous ovarian cancer. V gene TRBV5-4 combines with J gene TRBJ2-7; 11 nucleotides line up with TRBD1. Sequencing was done on a sample of tumor tissue. CDR3 nucleotides: TGTGCCAGCAGCTTGGGTCAGGACAGGGGGCTCTACGAGCAGTACTTC. It specifies CASSLGQDRGLYEQYF. Combining the CDR3 with reference TRBV5-4 and TRBJ2-7 gives the whole variable domain ETGVTQSPTHLIKTRGQQVTLRCSSQSGHNTVSWYQQALGQGPQFIFQYYREEENGRGNFPPRFSGLQFPNYSSELNVNALELDDSALYLCASSLGQDRGLYEQYFGPGTRLTVT.